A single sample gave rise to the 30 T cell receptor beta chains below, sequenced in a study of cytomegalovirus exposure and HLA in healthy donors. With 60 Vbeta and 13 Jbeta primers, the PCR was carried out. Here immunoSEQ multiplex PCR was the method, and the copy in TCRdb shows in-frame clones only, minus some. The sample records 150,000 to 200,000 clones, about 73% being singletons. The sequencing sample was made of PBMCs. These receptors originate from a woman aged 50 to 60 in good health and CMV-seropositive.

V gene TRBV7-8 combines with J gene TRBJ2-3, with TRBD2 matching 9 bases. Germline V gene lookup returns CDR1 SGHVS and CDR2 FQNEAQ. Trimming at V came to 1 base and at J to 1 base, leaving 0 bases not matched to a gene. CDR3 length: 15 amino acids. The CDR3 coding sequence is TGTGCCAGCAGCTTAGGCGGGGGGGGCACAGATACGCAGTATTTT. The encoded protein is CASSLGGGGTDTQYF.

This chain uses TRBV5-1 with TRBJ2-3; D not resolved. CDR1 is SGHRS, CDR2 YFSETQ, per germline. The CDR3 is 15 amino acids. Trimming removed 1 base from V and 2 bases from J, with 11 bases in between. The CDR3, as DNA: TGCGCCAGCAGCTTGTCGAGCCGAAACACAGATACGCAGTATTTT. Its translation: CASSLSSRNTDTQYF.

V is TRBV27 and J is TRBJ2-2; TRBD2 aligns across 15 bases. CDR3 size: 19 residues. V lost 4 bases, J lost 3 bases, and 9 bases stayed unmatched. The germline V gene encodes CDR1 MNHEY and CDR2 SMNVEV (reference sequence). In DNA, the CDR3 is TGTGCCAGCAGTTCCGACACGGGACTAGCGGGGGGCTACACCGGGGAGCTGTTTTTT. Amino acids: CASSSDTGLAGGYTGELFF.

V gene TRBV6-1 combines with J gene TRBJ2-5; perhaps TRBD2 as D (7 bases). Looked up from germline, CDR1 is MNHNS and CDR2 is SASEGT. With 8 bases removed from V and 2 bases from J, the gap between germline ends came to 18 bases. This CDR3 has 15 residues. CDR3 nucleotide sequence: TGTGCCAGCGGAGGGGGTGGCGGGGGTCAAGAGACCCAGTACTTC. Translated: CASGGGGGGQETQYF.

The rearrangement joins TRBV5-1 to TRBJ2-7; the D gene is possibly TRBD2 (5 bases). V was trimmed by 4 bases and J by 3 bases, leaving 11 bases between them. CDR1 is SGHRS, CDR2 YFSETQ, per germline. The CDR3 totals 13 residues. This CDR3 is CASSPTSNYEQYF. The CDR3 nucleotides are TGCGCCAGCAGCCCAACTAGTAACTACGAGCAGTACTTC. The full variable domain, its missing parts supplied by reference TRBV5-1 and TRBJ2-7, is KAGVTQTPRYLIKTRGQQVTLSCSPISGHRSVSWYQQTPGQGLQFLFEYFSETQRNKGNFPGRFSGRQFSNSRSEMNVSTLELGDSALYLCASSPTSNYEQYFGPGTRLTVT.

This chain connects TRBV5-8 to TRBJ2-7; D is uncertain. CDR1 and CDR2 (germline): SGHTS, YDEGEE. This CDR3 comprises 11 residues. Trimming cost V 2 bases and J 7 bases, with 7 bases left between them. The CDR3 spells CASSLLREQYF. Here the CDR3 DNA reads TGTGCCAGCAGCTTATTGAGGGAGCAGTACTTC.

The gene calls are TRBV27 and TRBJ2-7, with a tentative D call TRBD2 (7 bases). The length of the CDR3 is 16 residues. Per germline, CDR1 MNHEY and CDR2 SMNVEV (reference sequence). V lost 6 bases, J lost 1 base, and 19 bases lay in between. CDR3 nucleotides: TGTGCCAGCAGCCCCATTCATAGGGGGGGGTCCTACGAGCAGTACTTC. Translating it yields CASSPIHRGGSYEQYF.

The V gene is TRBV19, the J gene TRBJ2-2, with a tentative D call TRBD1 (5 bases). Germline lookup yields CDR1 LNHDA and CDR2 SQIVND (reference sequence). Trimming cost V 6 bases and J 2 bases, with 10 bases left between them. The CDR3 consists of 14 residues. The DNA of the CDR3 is TGTGCCAGTAGGCAGACAGTTAACACCGGGGAGCTGTTTTTT. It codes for CASRQTVNTGELFF.

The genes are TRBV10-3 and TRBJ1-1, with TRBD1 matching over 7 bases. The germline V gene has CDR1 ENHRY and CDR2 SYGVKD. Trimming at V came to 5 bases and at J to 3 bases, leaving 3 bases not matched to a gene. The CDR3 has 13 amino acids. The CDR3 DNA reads TGTGCCATCAGTCCAGGGACAGACACTGAAGCTTTCTTT. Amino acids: CAISPGTDTEAFF.

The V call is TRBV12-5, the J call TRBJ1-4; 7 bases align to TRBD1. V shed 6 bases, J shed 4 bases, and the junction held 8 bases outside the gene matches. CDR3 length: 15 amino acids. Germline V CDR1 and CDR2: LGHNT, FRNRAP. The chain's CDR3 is CASGSLGQFNEKLFF. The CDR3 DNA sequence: TGTGCTAGTGGCTCGTTGGGACAGTTTAATGAAAAACTGTTTTTT.

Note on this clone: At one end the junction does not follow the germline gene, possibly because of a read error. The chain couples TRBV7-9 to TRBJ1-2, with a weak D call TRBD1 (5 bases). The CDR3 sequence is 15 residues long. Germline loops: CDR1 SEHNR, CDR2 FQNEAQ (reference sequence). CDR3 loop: CASIEGIGTNYVYTF. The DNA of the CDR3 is TGTGCCAGCATCGAAGGGATAGGGACTAACTATGTCTACACCTTC. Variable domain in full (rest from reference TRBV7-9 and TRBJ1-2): DTGVSQNPRHKITKRGQNVTFRCDPISEHNRLYWYRQTLGQGPEFLTYFQNEAQLEKSRLLSDRFSAERPKGSFSTLEIQRTEQGDSAMYLCASIEGIGTNYVYTFGSGTRLTVV.

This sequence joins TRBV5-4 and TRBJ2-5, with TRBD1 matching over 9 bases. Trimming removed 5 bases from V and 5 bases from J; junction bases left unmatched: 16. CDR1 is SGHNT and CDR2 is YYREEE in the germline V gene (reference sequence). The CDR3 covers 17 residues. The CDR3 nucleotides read TGTGCCAGCAGTTCCGGGACAGGGATGAGGGTAACGGAGACCCAGTACTTC. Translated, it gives CASSSGTGMRVTETQYF.

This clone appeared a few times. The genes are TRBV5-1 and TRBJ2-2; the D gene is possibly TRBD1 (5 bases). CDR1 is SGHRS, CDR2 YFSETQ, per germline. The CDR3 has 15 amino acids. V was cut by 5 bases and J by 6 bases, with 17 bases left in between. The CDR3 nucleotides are TGCGCCAGCAGGTCCCAATCAGGGTTAGCCGGGGAGCTGTTTTTT. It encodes CASRSQSGLAGELFF.

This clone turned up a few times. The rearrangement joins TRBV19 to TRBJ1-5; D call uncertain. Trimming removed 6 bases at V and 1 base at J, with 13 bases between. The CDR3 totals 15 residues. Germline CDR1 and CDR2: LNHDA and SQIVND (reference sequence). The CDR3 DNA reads TGTGCCAGTAGAACAGCGGACCGGAGCAATCAGCCCCAGCATTTT. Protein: CASRTADRSNQPQHF.

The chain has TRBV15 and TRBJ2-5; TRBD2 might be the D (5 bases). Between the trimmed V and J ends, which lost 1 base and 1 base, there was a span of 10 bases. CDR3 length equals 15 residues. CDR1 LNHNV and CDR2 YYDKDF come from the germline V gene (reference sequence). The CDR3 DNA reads TGTGCCACCAGCAGAGGGCGGGCCTTCCAAGAGACCCAGTACTTC. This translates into CATSRGRAFQETQYF.

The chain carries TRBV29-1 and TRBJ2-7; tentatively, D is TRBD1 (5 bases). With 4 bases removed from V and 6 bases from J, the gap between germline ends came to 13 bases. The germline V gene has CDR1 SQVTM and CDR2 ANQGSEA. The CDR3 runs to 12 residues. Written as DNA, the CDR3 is TGCAGCGTTGTACAGGACCACCTCGAGCAGTACTTC. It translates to CSVVQDHLEQYF.

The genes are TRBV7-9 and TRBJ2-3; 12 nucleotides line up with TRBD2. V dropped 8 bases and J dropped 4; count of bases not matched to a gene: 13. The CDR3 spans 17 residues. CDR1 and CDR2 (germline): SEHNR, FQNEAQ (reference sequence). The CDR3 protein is CASVLLTSGGPADTQYF. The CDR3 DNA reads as TGTGCCAGCGTCTTGTTGACTAGCGGGGGTCCCGCAGATACGCAGTATTTT. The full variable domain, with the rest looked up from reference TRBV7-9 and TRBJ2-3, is DTGVSQNPRHKITKRGQNVTFRCDPISEHNRLYWYRQTLGQGPEFLTYFQNEAQLEKSRLLSDRFSAERPKGSFSTLEIQRTEQGDSAMYLCASVLLTSGGPADTQYFGPGTRLTVL.

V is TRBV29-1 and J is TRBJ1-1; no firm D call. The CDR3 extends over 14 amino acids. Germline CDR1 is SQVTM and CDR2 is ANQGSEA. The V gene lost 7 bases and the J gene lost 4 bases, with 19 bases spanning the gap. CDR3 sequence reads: CSAGIRLSGTEAFF. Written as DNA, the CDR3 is TGCAGCGCCGGCATTCGCCTATCGGGCACTGAAGCTTTCTTT.

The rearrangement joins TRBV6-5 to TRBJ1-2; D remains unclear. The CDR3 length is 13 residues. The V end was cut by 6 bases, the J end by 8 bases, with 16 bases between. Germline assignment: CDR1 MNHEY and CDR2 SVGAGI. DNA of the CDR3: TGTGCCAGCAGACAAGGACCGGGGTGGGGCTACACCTTC. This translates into CASRQGPGWGYTF.

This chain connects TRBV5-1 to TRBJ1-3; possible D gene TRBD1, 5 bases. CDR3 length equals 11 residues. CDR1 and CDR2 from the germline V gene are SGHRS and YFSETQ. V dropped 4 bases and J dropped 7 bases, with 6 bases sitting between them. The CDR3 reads CASSPGNTIYF. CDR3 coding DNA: TGCGCCAGCAGCCCAGGGAACACCATATATTTT.

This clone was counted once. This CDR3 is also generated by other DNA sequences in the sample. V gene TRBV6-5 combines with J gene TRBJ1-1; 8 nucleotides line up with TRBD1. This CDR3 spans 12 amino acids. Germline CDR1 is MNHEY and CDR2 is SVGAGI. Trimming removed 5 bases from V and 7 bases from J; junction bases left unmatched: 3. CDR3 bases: TGTGCCAGCAGTAGAGGACAGGGTGAAGCTTTCTTT. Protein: CASSRGQGEAFF.

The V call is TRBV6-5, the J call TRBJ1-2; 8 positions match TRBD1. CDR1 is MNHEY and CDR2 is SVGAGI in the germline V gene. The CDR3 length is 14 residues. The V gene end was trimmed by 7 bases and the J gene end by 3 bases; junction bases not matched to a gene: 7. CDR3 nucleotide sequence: TGTGCCAGCACAACTTACAGGGGGGACTATGGCTACACCTTC. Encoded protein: CASTTYRGDYGYTF.

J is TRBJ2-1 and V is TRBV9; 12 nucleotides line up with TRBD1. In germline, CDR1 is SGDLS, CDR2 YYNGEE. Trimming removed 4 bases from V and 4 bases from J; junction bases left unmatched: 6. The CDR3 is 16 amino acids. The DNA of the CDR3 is TGTGCCAGCAGCACGGGACAGGGGGCCGGATACAATGAGCAGTTCTTC. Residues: CASSTGQGAGYNEQFF.

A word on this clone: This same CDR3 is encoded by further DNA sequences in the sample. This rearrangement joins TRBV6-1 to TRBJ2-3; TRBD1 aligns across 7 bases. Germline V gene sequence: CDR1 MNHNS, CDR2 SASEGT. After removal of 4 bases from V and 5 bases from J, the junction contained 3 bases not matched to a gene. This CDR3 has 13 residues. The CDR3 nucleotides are TGTGCCAGCAGTGGGGGACAGCAAGATACGCAGTATTTT. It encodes CASSGGQQDTQYF.

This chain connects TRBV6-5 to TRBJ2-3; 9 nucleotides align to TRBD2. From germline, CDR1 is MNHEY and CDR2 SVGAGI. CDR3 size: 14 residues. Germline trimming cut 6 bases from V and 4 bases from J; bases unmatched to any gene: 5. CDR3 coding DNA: TGTGCCAGCAGGGCGGGGGGGCTCTCAGATACGCAGTATTTT. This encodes CASRAGGLSDTQYF.

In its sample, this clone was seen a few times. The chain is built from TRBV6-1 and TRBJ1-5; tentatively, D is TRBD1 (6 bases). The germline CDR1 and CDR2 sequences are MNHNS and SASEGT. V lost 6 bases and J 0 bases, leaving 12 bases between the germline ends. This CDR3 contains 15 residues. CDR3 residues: CASRTQGISNQPQHF. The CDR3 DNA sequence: TGTGCCAGCAGGACACAGGGTATTAGCAATCAGCCCCAGCATTTT.

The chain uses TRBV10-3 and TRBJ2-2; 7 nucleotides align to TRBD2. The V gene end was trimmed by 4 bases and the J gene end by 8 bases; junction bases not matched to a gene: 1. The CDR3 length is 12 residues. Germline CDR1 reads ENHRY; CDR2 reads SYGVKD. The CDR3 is CAISAGGGELFF. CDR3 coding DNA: TGTGCCATCAGTGCGGGAGGTGGGGAGCTGTTTTTT.

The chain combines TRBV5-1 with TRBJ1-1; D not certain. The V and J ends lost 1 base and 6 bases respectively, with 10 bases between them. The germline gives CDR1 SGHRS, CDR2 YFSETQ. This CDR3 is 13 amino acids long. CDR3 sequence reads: CASSLRERAEAFF. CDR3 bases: TGCGCCAGCAGCTTGAGAGAGAGGGCTGAAGCTTTCTTT.

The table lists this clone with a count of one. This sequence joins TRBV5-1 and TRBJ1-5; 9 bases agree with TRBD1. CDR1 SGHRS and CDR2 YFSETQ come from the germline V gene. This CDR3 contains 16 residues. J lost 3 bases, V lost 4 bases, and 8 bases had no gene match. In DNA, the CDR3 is TGCGCCAGCAGCCCGCTGGGGACAGGGCTCAATCAGCCCCAGCATTTT. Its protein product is CASSPLGTGLNQPQHF.

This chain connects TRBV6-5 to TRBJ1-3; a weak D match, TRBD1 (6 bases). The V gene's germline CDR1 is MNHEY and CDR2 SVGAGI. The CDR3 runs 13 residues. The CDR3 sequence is CPCGGNSGNTIYF. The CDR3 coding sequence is TGTCCTTGCGGGGGCAACTCTGGAAACACCATATATTTT.